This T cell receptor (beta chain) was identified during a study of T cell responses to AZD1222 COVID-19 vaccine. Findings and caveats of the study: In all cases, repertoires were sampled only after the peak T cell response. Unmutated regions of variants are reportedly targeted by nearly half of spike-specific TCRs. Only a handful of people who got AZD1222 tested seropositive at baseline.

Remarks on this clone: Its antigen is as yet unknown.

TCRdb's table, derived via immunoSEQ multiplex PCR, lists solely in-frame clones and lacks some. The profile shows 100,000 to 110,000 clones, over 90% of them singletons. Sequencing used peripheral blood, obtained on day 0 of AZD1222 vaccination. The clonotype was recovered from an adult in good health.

The CDR3 bases are TGTGCCAGCAGCAGCAGAAACTACCCCTACGAGCAGTACTTC. Amino acid sequence: CASSSRNYPYEQYF. The V gene is TRBV7-9, the J gene TRBJ2-7, with D hard to call. Trimming cost V 5 bases and J 2 bases, with 13 bases left between them. The CDR3 extends over 14 amino acids. Germline CDR1 is SEHNR and CDR2 is FQNEAQ (reference sequence).